The present TCR beta chain was sequenced within a study of blood T cell repertoires in COVID-19. At the level of the study: Researchers got acute and convalescent COVID-19 samples from the United States, Italy and Spain. T cells, B-cell-depleted T cells, or PBMCs provided the cDNA or gDNA that served as material.

The length of the CDR3 is 13 residues. Germline V gene sequence: CDR1 SQVTM, CDR2 ANQGSEA. Trimming took 5 bases from V and 7 from J, leaving 18 bases between them. Original methodology: Estimated nucleated cell counts came from reference gene primer amplification. Repertoires were generated with immunoSEQ multiplex PCR, while TCRdb's copy carries only in-frame clones and drops some. The V and J calls and clone size come from that table; D and trimming were worked out from the DNA. Of tens of thousands of clones detected, roughly nine tenths appear once; the ten largest clones hold about a sixth. The origin of this receptor is a man aged 55 to 70 with active or convalescent COVID-19. The V and J genes are TRBV29-1 and TRBJ2-7; a weak D match, TRBD2 (5 bases). The sequenced sample was peripheral blood. CDR3 sequence reads: CSVRAAGKGEQYF. The CDR3 region has the DNA TGCAGCGTTAGGGCGGCCGGGAAGGGAGAGCAGTACTTC.